These 21 T cell receptor beta chains share one sample of origin, sequenced in a study of T cell responses to AZD1222 COVID-19 vaccine. Sequencing was performed with immunoSEQ multiplex PCR; in TCRdb, only in-frame clones are kept and a portion is missing. The profile shows more than 80,000 clones, roughly 87% of them singletons. The sample here was peripheral blood, taken 28 days after the second AZD1222 dose. These receptor sequences come from an adult who received the AZD1222 COVID-19 vaccine.

For this clone: Different DNA sequences within this sample yield the same CDR3. The chain combines TRBV9 with TRBJ2-3; no clear D gene. V gave up 0 bases and J gave up 2 bases, with 10 bases separating them. CDR3 length: 15 amino acids. Per the germline V gene, CDR1 is SGDLS and CDR2 is YYNGEE. CDR3 nucleotide sequence: TGTGCCAGCAGCGTAGGGAGTACTTCCACAGATACGCAGTATTTT. Its translation is CASSVGSTSTDTQYF.

J is TRBJ2-7 and V is TRBV4-3, with D possibly matching TRBD2 (5 bases). Germline CDR1 and CDR2: LGHNA and YSLEER. The CDR3 sequence is 15 residues long. V was trimmed by 0 bases and J by 3 bases, leaving 12 bases between them. The CDR3 protein is CASSQDQAGGYEQYF. The CDR3 DNA reads as TGCGCCAGCAGCCAAGATCAGGCCGGAGGCTACGAGCAGTACTTC.

This rearrangement joins TRBV18 to TRBJ2-5; TRBD1 aligns across 11 bases. Germline loops: CDR1 KGHSH, CDR2 LQKENI. V was clipped by 6 bases and J by 5 bases; unmatched bases: 5. This CDR3 spans 14 amino acids. The CDR3 bases are TGTGCCAGCTCCTGGACAGGGGGCCTGGAGACCCAGTACTTC. Translated, it gives CASSWTGGLETQYF. Complete variable domain (other parts from reference TRBV18 and TRBJ2-5): NAGVMQNPRHLVRRRGQEARLRCSPMKGHSHVYWYRQLPEEGLKFMVYLQKENIIDESGMPKERFSAEFPKEGPSILRIQQVVRGDSAAYFCASSWTGGLETQYFGPGTRLLVL.

This chain connects TRBV11-3 to TRBJ1-6; D is possibly TRBD1 (6 bases). Per germline, CDR1 SGHNT and CDR2 YENEEA. CDR3 length: 15 amino acids. V dropped 1 base and J dropped 8 bases, with 12 bases sitting between them. As DNA, the CDR3 is TGTGCCAGCAGCTTAGGCGGGGCAGGGGATTCACCCCTCCACTTT. Translation: CASSLGGAGDSPLHF.

The rearrangement joins TRBV11-3 to TRBJ2-2, with D perhaps TRBD1 (5 bases). Germline V gives CDR1 SGHNT, CDR2 YENEEA. The length of the CDR3 is 15 residues. Trimming removed 1 base from V and 4 bases from J, with 10 bases in between. Here the CDR3 DNA reads TGTGCCAGCAGCTTAGCAGGGTCCGGCACCGGGGAGCTGTTTTTT. This sequence encodes CASSLAGSGTGELFF.

The rearrangement uses TRBV6-2 or TRBV6-3 and TRBJ1-5; no firm D call. In germline, CDR1 is MNHEY, CDR2 SVGEGT. The CDR3 sequence is 12 residues long. Between the trimmed V and J ends, which lost 1 base and 6 bases, there was a span of 4 bases. CDR3 in amino acids: CASSYFAQPQHF. For the CDR3, the DNA is TGTGCCAGCAGTTACTTTGCTCAGCCCCAGCATTTT.

This clone was detected only a few times. This rearrangement joins TRBV5-5 to TRBJ1-2; perhaps TRBD1 as D (6 bases). The germline gives CDR1 SGHKS, CDR2 YYEKEE (reference sequence). The CDR3 covers 14 residues. Trimming pared 2 bases from V and 6 bases from J, leaving 14 bases between. CDR3 protein: CASSFRDTGDGYTF. CDR3 coding DNA: TGTGCCAGCAGCTTTCGGGACACAGGAGATGGCTACACCTTC. Full variable domain (rest looked up from reference TRBV5-5 and TRBJ1-2): DAGVTQSPTHLIKTRGQQVTLRCSPISGHKSVSWYQQVLGQGPQFIFQYYEKEERGRGNFPDRFSARQFPNYSSELNVNALLLGDSALYLCASSFRDTGDGYTFGSGTRLTVV.

This clone was detected only once. The chain has TRBV24-1 and TRBJ2-7, with D uncertain. CDR1 KGHDR and CDR2 SFDVKD come from the germline V gene. V was cut by 9 bases and J by 3 bases, with 14 bases left in between. This CDR3 comprises 13 residues. The CDR3 DNA sequence: TGTGCCACCGGACCCGGAACATACTACGAGCAGTACTTC. As protein: CATGPGTYYEQYF.

The chain links TRBV5-6 to TRBJ1-3, with D tentatively TRBD1 (5 bases). Germline CDR1 SGHDT, CDR2 YYEEEE. The ends were cut back, 2 bases at V and 4 bases at J, with 7 bases in the middle. The CDR3 has 13 amino acids. The DNA of the CDR3 is TGTGCCAGCAGCTTTGGGGCCGGAAACACCATATATTTT. Amino acid sequence: CASSFGAGNTIYF.

CDR3 sequence: CASSQMGRGDYGYTF. The CDR3 DNA reads TGCGCCAGCAGCCAAATGGGTAGGGGAGACTATGGCTACACCTTC. The chain carries TRBV4-3 and TRBJ1-2; a weak D match, TRBD1 (5 bases). The V and J ends lost 2 bases and 3 bases respectively, with 13 bases between them. Germline assignment: CDR1 LGHNA and CDR2 YSLEER. The CDR3 loop spans 15 amino acids.

The chain employs TRBV6-6 and TRBJ1-1; no clear D. CDR1 MNHNY and CDR2 SVGAGI come from the germline V gene (reference sequence). The CDR3 contains 16 residues. The V and J ends lost 6 bases and 0 bases respectively, with 17 bases between them. The CDR3 loop reads CASSLGRSTLNTEAFF. For the CDR3, the DNA is TGTGCCAGCAGCCTCGGACGGAGTACCTTGAACACTGAAGCTTTCTTT.

The chain carries TRBV5-1 and TRBJ1-1, with unresolved D. Germline CDR1 is SGHRS and CDR2 is YFSETQ. This CDR3 is 13 amino acids long. Trimming left V 4 bases short and J 4 bases short, with 11 bases between. The DNA of the CDR3 is TGCGCCAGCAGCCGCCGGGAGGGCACTGAAGCTTTCTTT. Its translation: CASSRREGTEAFF.

The chain combines TRBV4-3 with TRBJ2-7; D might be TRBD2 (6 bases). Germline V gene lookup returns CDR1 LGHNA and CDR2 YSLEER. The germline V and J ends were trimmed by 0 bases and 0 bases, with 15 bases remaining between them. The CDR3 totals 17 residues. The CDR3 loop is CASSQEAGTGVSYEQYF. CDR3 nucleotide sequence: TGCGCCAGCAGCCAAGAAGCTGGCACGGGGGTCTCCTACGAGCAGTACTTC.

The V call is TRBV6-2 or TRBV6-3, the J call TRBJ2-7; D is possibly TRBD2 (6 bases). The CDR3 runs to 17 residues. In germline, CDR1 is MNHEY, CDR2 SVGEGT. Trimming shortened V by 0 bases and J by 6 bases, and 21 bases separated the two germline ends. In nucleotides, the CDR3 is TGTGCCAGCAGTTACTCGATATCCGACCGGGACTCAATCGAGCAGTACTTC. It yields the protein CASSYSISDRDSIEQYF.

This chain uses TRBV18 with TRBJ1-6; 8 bases are shared with TRBD1. V shed 1 base, J shed 5 bases, and the junction held 4 bases outside the gene matches. The CDR3 extends over 16 amino acids. Germline V gene lookup returns CDR1 KGHSH and CDR2 LQKENI. The CDR3 is CASSPLVDRDNSPLHF. The CDR3 DNA follows: TGTGCCAGCTCACCACTGGTGGACAGGGATAATTCACCCCTCCACTTT.

The J gene is TRBJ2-3, the V gene TRBV27, with a tentative D call TRBD1 (6 bases). V dropped 0 bases and J dropped 3 bases, with 10 bases sitting between them. Germline assignment: CDR1 MNHEY and CDR2 SMNVEV (reference sequence). The CDR3 spans 15 residues. The CDR3 spells CASSLSRGWTDTQYF. DNA for the CDR3: TGTGCCAGCAGTTTATCGAGGGGGTGGACAGATACGCAGTATTTT.

V gene TRBV3-1 (or the pseudogene TRBV3-2) combines with J gene TRBJ2-7; D is uncertain. CDR1 and CDR2 (germline): LGHDT, YNNKEL (reference sequence). The CDR3 spans 14 residues. The V end lost 0 bases, the J end lost 1 base, and 7 bases lay between the germline ends. CDR3 loop: CASSQEASSYEQYF. Written as DNA, the CDR3 is TGTGCCAGCAGCCAAGAGGCATCATCCTACGAGCAGTACTTC.

The DNA of the CDR3 is TGCAGCGCCGTACTCTTGGACGGTGGTCTCGAGCAGTACTTC. Translating it yields CSAVLLDGGLEQYF. The chain carries TRBV29-1 and TRBJ2-7; no definite D call. The CDR3 loop spans 14 amino acids. Trimming removed 7 bases from V and 6 bases from J, with 22 bases in between. CDR1 is SQVTM, CDR2 ANQGSEA, per germline.

This chain links TRBV12-3 or TRBV12-4 with TRBJ1-1; the D is unclear. CDR3 length: 13 residues. V was shortened by 1 base and J by 1 base, with 4 bases between the two germline ends. This CDR3 is CASSLGSNTEAFF. CDR3 coding DNA: TGTGCCAGCAGTTTAGGGTCGAACACTGAAGCTTTCTTT.

The V gene is TRBV13, the J gene TRBJ1-6; D is perhaps TRBD1 (6 bases). V shed 5 bases and J shed 6 bases, with 17 bases lying between them. Germline V CDR1 and CDR2: PRHDT, FYEKMQ (reference sequence). The CDR3 totals 16 residues. The CDR3 DNA is TGTGCCAGCAGCCCCCCGACAGGACCCGTTAATTCACCCCTCCACTTT. The encoded protein is CASSPPTGPVNSPLHF.

The chain links TRBV13 to TRBJ1-2, with a weak D call TRBD1 (5 bases). The V end was cut by 1 base, the J end by 2 bases, with 5 bases between. Germline lookup yields CDR1 PRHDT and CDR2 FYEKMQ (reference sequence). The CDR3 covers 13 residues. The CDR3 nucleotides read TGTGCCAGCAGCTTAGACAGGAACTATGGCTACACCTTC. Amino acid sequence: CASSLDRNYGYTF.